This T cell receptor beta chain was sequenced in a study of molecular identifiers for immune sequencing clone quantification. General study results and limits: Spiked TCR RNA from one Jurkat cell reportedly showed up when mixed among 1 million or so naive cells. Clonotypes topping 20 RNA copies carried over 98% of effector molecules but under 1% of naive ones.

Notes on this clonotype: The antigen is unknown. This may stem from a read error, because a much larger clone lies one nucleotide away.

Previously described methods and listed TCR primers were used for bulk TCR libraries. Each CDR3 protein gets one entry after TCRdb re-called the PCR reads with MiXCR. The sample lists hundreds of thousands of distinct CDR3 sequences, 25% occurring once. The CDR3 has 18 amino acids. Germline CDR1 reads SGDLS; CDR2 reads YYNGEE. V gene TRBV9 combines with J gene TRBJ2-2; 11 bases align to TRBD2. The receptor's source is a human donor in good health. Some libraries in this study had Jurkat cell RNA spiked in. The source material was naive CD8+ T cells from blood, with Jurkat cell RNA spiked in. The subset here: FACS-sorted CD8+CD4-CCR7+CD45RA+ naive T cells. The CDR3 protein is CAGSGTGTSGLDTGELFF. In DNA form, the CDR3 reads TGTGCCGGCAGCGGAACCGGGACTAGCGGTTTAGACACCGGGGAGCTGTTTTTT.